This T cell receptor beta chain came from a study of T-cell memory formation after mild COVID-19. Overall study findings and caveats: Contracting clones, day 15 to 85, had balanced CD4/CD8, and later expanders favored CD4+.

One entry per CDR3 protein results from TCRdb running MiXCR on the 5' RACE reads. The sample has hundreds of thousands of distinct CDR3 sequences; 25% are singletons. Worth noting for this clonotype: Its antigen is unidentified.

Trimming at V came to 2 bases and at J to 3 bases, leaving 6 bases not matched to a gene. The CDR3 is 16 amino acids. Germline CDR1 is SGDLS and CDR2 is YYNGEE. The gene calls are TRBV9 and TRBJ2-2, with 8 bases that match TRBD2. This receptor was obtained from an adult woman who had mild COVID-19 (a few samples of this study predate the infection). Cell type and time point are not known. Sequencing used PBMCs or a T cell subset sorted from them (not recorded which). The CDR3 loop reads CASSVSSGGYTGELFF. In nucleotides, the CDR3 is TGTGCCAGCAGCGTGTCCAGCGGGGGATACACCGGGGAGCTGTTTTTT. The entire variable domain, with the rest obtained from reference TRBV9 and TRBJ2-2, is as follows: DSGVTQTPKHLITATGQRVTLRCSPRSGDLSVYWYQQSLDQGLQFLIQYYNGEERAKGNILERFSAQQFPDLHSELNLSSLELGDSALYFCASSVSSGGYTGELFFGEGSRLTVL.